The 10 T cell receptor beta chains presented below share a single source sample, sequenced in a study of control samples from healthy donors and cancer patients. Produced via immunoSEQ multiplex PCR; TCRdb's table is partial and in-frame only. In the table there are over 150,000 clones, around 94% of which are singletons. Sequencing used blood. The source is a young man in good health.

V usage is TRBV7-9 and J usage is TRBJ1-4; no clear D gene. Germline assignment: CDR1 SEHNR and CDR2 FQNEAQ (reference sequence). The CDR3 extends over 18 amino acids. Trimming removed 5 bases from V and 3 bases from J, with 22 bases in between. The CDR3 sequence is CASSQTREATVANEKLFF. CDR3 DNA: TGTGCCAGCAGCCAAACTCGGGAGGCGACTGTGGCTAATGAAAAACTGTTTTTT. Supplemented by reference TRBV7-9 and TRBJ1-4, the full variable domain reads DTGVSQNPRHKITKRGQNVTFRCDPISEHNRLYWYRQTLGQGPEFLTYFQNEAQLEKSRLLSDRFSAERPKGSFSTLEIQRTEQGDSAMYLCASSQTREATVANEKLFFGSGTQLSVL.

The J gene is TRBJ2-5, the V gene TRBV18, with D perhaps being TRBD1 or TRBD2 (5 bases each). Germline CDR1 reads KGHSH; CDR2 reads LQKENI. The germline V and J ends were trimmed by 4 bases and 2 bases, with 17 bases remaining between them. The CDR3 spans 16 residues. The CDR3: CASSQNVRDGQETQYF. The DNA for the CDR3 is TGTGCCAGCTCACAAAACGTTCGGGACGGGCAAGAGACCCAGTACTTC.

CDR3 in amino acids: CASSIQGTDTQYF. In DNA form, the CDR3 reads TGTGCCAGTAGTATACAGGGGACAGATACGCAGTATTTT. The chain recombines TRBV19 with TRBJ2-3, with D perhaps matching TRBD1 (6 bases). The germline V and J ends were trimmed by 2 bases and 3 bases, with 6 bases remaining between them. The CDR3 runs to 13 residues. Germline V lookup: CDR1 LNHDA, CDR2 SQIVND (reference sequence).

J is TRBJ2-2 and V is TRBV24-1; 12 positions match TRBD1. Germline assignment: CDR1 KGHDR and CDR2 SFDVKD. V was pared by 6 bases and J by 5 bases, with 3 bases of the junction left unmatched. The CDR3 runs 15 residues. CDR3 sequence: CATSLGQGATGELFF. The DNA of the CDR3 is TGTGCCACCAGTTTGGGACAGGGGGCTACCGGGGAGCTGTTTTTT.

The chain has TRBV11-2 and TRBJ2-1; 11 bases are a match to TRBD2. Germline V gives CDR1 SGHAT, CDR2 FQNNGV. CDR3 length: 15 amino acids. Trimming cost V 6 bases and J 8 bases; bases outside gene matches: 9. The CDR3 sequence: CASRDSGGARHEQFF. CDR3 in DNA: TGTGCCAGCAGGGATAGCGGGGGGGCCAGACATGAGCAGTTCTTC. Complete variable domain (other parts from reference TRBV11-2 and TRBJ2-1): EAGVAQSPRYKIIEKRQSVAFWCNPISGHATLYWYQQILGQGPKLLIQFQNNGVVDDSQLPKDRFSAERLKGVDSTLKIQPAKLEDSAVYLCASRDSGGARHEQFFGPGTRLTVL.

The rearrangement uses TRBV5-1 and TRBJ1-2; 8 positions agree with TRBD1. The CDR3 extends over 14 amino acids. V lost 4 bases and J lost 6; bases outside the gene matches: 8. Germline V CDR1 and CDR2: SGHRS, YFSETQ. This chain's CDR3 is CASSAGGRTNGYTF. The CDR3 bases are TGCGCCAGCAGCGCAGGGGGCCGGACCAATGGCTACACCTTC.

This clone was seen only once. The V gene is TRBV6-2 or TRBV6-3, the J gene TRBJ1-2; D gene unclear. CDR3 length equals 13 residues. Trimming pared 0 bases from V and 4 bases from J, leaving 6 bases between. Germline V gene lookup returns CDR1 MNHEY and CDR2 SVGEGT. The CDR3 bases are TGTGCCAGCAGTTACTCAGGCAGCTATGGCTACACCTTC. This codes for CASSYSGSYGYTF.

The gene calls are TRBV4-3 and TRBJ1-4; no clear D gene. The V and J ends lost 3 bases and 3 bases respectively, with 11 bases between them. CDR1 and CDR2 from the germline V gene are LGHNA and YSLEER. The CDR3 length is 15 residues. In DNA form, the CDR3 reads TGCGCCAGCAGCCAGTTGGACGGAGCTAATGAAAAACTGTTTTTT. Residues: CASSQLDGANEKLFF.

The chain recombines TRBV5-4 with TRBJ2-5; 14 bases align to TRBD2. The CDR3 totals 15 residues. J lost 4 bases, V lost 4 bases, and 3 bases had no gene match. The V gene's germline CDR1 is SGHNT and CDR2 YYREEE (reference sequence). CDR3 amino acids: CASSTGLAGGETQYF. The CDR3 bases are TGTGCCAGCAGCACCGGACTAGCGGGAGGAGAGACCCAGTACTTC.

J is TRBJ1-1 and V is TRBV6-6; a possible D gene is TRBD1 (6 bases). This CDR3 is built from 12 residues. Germline V CDR1 and CDR2: MNHNY, SVGAGI (reference sequence). V lost 6 bases and J 1 base, leaving 6 bases between the germline ends. The CDR3 region has the DNA TGTGCCAGCAGACAGGGGAACACTGAAGCTTTCTTT. Amino acid sequence: CASRQGNTEAFF.